These 25 T cell receptor beta chains were all obtained from the same sample, sequenced in a study of T cell changes during pregnancy in multiple sclerosis. Sequencing was performed with immunoSEQ multiplex PCR; in TCRdb, only in-frame clones are kept and a portion is missing. The sample includes fewer than 140,000 clones, less than 95% of them seen just once. The sample here was peripheral blood, taken before pregnancy. The receptors derive from a female donor with multiple sclerosis, enrolled in a pregnancy study.

V usage is TRBV7-2 and J usage is TRBJ2-1, with TRBD2 matching 7 bases. From germline, CDR1 is SGHTA and CDR2 FQGNSA. V was clipped by 3 bases and J by 10 bases; unmatched bases: 12. The CDR3 has 15 residues. CDR3 sequence (DNA): TGTGCCAGCAGCTTCGGCGGGAGTGGGTTGGGGGAGCAGTTCTTC. It codes for CASSFGGSGLGEQFF.

The chain uses TRBV5-8 and TRBJ1-3; D remains unclear. V shed 3 bases and J shed 0 bases, with 7 bases lying between them. Germline loops: CDR1 SGHTS, CDR2 YDEGEE. The CDR3 runs 14 residues. The CDR3 sequence: CASSSGFSGNTIYF. The DNA of the CDR3 is TGTGCCAGCAGCTCGGGATTCTCTGGAAACACCATATATTTT.

The chain uses TRBV21-1 and TRBJ2-5; the DNA was not used to check the table's D call, TRBD2. TRBV21-1 has pseudogene status. There are 12 residues in the CDR3. The CDR3 loop reads CASSKLQETQYF. In DNA form, the CDR3 reads TGTGCCAGCAGCAAATTACAAGAGACCCAGTACTTC.

The V gene is TRBV5-1, the J gene TRBJ1-1; the D is unclear. Germline lookup yields CDR1 SGHRS and CDR2 YFSETQ. V shed 2 bases and J shed 0 bases, with 8 bases lying between them. This CDR3 has 14 amino acids. The CDR3 protein is CASSFGHMNTEAFF. DNA of the CDR3: TGCGCCAGCAGCTTTGGCCACATGAACACTGAAGCTTTCTTT.

The rearrangement links TRBV4-2 to TRBJ2-1, with D maybe TRBD1 (5 bases). From germline, CDR1 is LGHNA and CDR2 YNFKEQ. V gave up 0 bases and J gave up 6 bases, with 12 bases separating them. CDR3 size: 15 residues. Here the CDR3 DNA reads TGTGCCAGCAGCCAAGAGGGGCCACTTCCCAATGAGCAGTTCTTC. This encodes CASSQEGPLPNEQFF.

The genes are TRBV5-5 and TRBJ1-1, with D possibly matching TRBD1 (5 bases). Between the trimmed V and J ends, which lost 0 bases and 4 bases, there was a span of 13 bases. Germline lookup yields CDR1 SGHKS and CDR2 YYEKEE (reference sequence). The CDR3 length is 15 residues. CDR3 residues: CASSLVRGGVTEAFF. As DNA, the CDR3 is TGTGCCAGCAGCTTGGTTCGCGGGGGTGTCACTGAAGCTTTCTTT.

V and J are TRBV7-9 and TRBJ2-3; D possibly corresponds to TRBD2 (6 bases). Trimming cost V 2 bases and J 0 bases, with 9 bases left between them. The length of the CDR3 is 15 residues. Per the germline V gene, CDR1 is SEHNR and CDR2 is FQNEAQ (reference sequence). CDR3 loop: CASSLSSESTDTQYF. As DNA, the CDR3 is TGTGCCAGCAGCTTATCTAGCGAGAGCACAGATACGCAGTATTTT.

The rearrangement joins TRBV28 to TRBJ2-2, with 8 bases fitting TRBD1. The CDR3 length is 15 residues. Trimming at V came to 3 bases and at J to 6 bases, leaving 6 bases not matched to a gene. Germline values: CDR1 MDHEN, CDR2 SYDVKM. CDR3 bases: TGTGCCAGCAGTTTCGGACAGGGTTTCGCCGGGGAGCTGTTTTTT. Amino acid sequence: CASSFGQGFAGELFF.

The chain combines TRBV25-1 with TRBJ2-7; TRBD1 matches at 8 bases. Germline-derived CDR1 and CDR2 are MGHDK and SYGVNS. This CDR3 spans 15 amino acids. The J segment lost 0 bases and the V segment lost 1 base, leaving 2 bases of the junction unmatched. The DNA for the CDR3 is TGTGCCAGCAGTGAATCCGACAGGGGCTCCTACGAGCAGTACTTC. Translating it yields CASSESDRGSYEQYF.

This chain joins TRBV27 and TRBJ2-1; D not certain. The CDR3 runs to 16 residues. V was pared by 3 bases and J by 2 bases, with 14 bases between. Germline assignment: CDR1 MNHEY and CDR2 SMNVEV (reference sequence). This CDR3 reads CASSFFPLSTYNEQFF. Here the CDR3 DNA reads TGTGCCAGCAGTTTCTTCCCACTTTCAACCTACAATGAGCAGTTCTTC.

A few counts support this clone. The genes are TRBV28 and TRBJ1-1; TRBD1 aligns across 10 bases. There are 15 residues in the CDR3. V lost 5 bases and J lost 4; bases outside the gene matches: 7. The germline CDR1 and CDR2 sequences are MDHEN and SYDVKM. The CDR3 DNA is TGTGCCAGCAGTGGCCGGGACAGGGGAGGCACTGAAGCTTTCTTT. Translation: CASSGRDRGGTEAFF.

V usage is TRBV7-2 and J usage is TRBJ2-5, with 10 positions matching TRBD1. The CDR3 contains 17 residues. Germline assignment: CDR1 SGHTA and CDR2 FQGNSA. The junction had 12 bases not matched to a gene; V was cut back by 5 bases and J by 3 bases. The CDR3 coding sequence is TGTGCCAGCAGCACCGGGACAGGGGTTTTCGAGAAAGAGACCCAGTACTTC. Encoded protein: CASSTGTGVFEKETQYF. The whole variable domain, filled in from reference TRBV7-2 and TRBJ2-5, reads GAGVSQSPSNKVTEKGKDVELRCDPISGHTALYWYRQSLGQGLEFLIYFQGNSAPDKSGLPSDRFSAERTGGSVSTLTIQRTQQEDSAVYLCASSTGTGVFEKETQYFGPGTRLLVL.

The chain has TRBV2 and TRBJ1-2; no reliable D call. V lost 7 bases to trimming and J lost 1 base, with 13 bases between them. Germline V lookup: CDR1 SNHLY, CDR2 FYNNEI. This CDR3 contains 14 residues. Here the CDR3 reads CASIIGGSNYGYTF. The DNA of the CDR3 is TGTGCCAGCATTATTGGAGGCAGTAACTATGGCTACACCTTC. Using reference TRBV2 and TRBJ1-2 for the parts outside the CDR3, the full variable domain is EPEVTQTPSHQVTQMGQEVILRCVPISNHLYFYWYRQILGQKVEFLVSFYNNEISEKSEIFDDQFSVERPDGSNFTLKIRSTKLEDSAMYFCASIIGGSNYGYTFGSGTRLTVV.

The CDR3 DNA is TGTGCCAGCAGCGTAGGAGGACTAGCGGGGAAAGAGACCCAGTACTTC. Translation gives CASSVGGLAGKETQYF. The gene calls are TRBV9 and TRBJ2-5; 12 bases line up with TRBD2. With V trimmed by 0 bases and J by 3 bases, 3 bases remained unmatched. The CDR3 loop spans 16 amino acids. Germline V gives CDR1 SGDLS, CDR2 YYNGEE.

Comment on this clone: The same CDR3 can be traced to other DNA sequences in this sample. This chain links TRBV7-9 with TRBJ1-3, with 9 bases aligning to TRBD1. J gave up 4 bases and V 0 bases, and 1 base lay outside the gene matches. The CDR3 length is 15 residues. Germline CDR1 SEHNR, CDR2 FQNEAQ (reference sequence). The CDR3 is CASSLAGQGGNTIYF. The CDR3 bases are TGTGCCAGCAGCTTAGCGGGACAGGGAGGAAACACCATATATTTT.

The CDR3 region is CASSAGGQGLEYGYTF. CDR3 nucleotide sequence: TGTGCCAGCAGTGCGGGCGGACAGGGGCTCGAATATGGCTACACCTTC. The rearrangement joins TRBV2 to TRBJ1-2; TRBD1 matches 9 bases. With 4 bases clipped from V and 5 bases from J, the junction kept 11 bases outside the gene matches. The germline CDR1 and CDR2 sequences are SNHLY and FYNNEI. The CDR3 runs 16 residues.

J is TRBJ2-5 and V is TRBV7-3, with 9 bases matching TRBD2. The CDR3 extends over 16 amino acids. V lost 5 bases and J lost 1; bases outside the gene matches: 8. Germline CDR1 SGHTA, CDR2 FQGTGA. The CDR3 region has the DNA TGTGCCAGCAGCCCTTTAGCGGGGGCGGGCCAAGAGACCCAGTACTTC. Protein product: CASSPLAGAGQETQYF.

This clone was recorded once. The rearrangement joins TRBV6-5 to TRBJ1-2; D might be TRBD1 (5 bases). V lost 10 bases and J 3 bases, leaving 9 bases between the germline ends. CDR3 length: 11 amino acids. In germline, CDR1 is MNHEY, CDR2 SVGAGI. The chain's CDR3 is CATQGDYGYTF. In nucleotides, the CDR3 is TGTGCCACCCAGGGTGACTATGGCTACACCTTC.

The CDR3 DNA reads as TGCACCAGCAGCCAACCCAAAACTAGCGGGCCCCCCAGTAAGTTCTTC. As protein: CTSSQPKTSGPPSKFF. The gene calls are TRBV1 and TRBJ2-1; the table's D call, TRBD2, has no DNA check behind it. TRBV1 is described as a pseudogene. CDR3 length: 16 amino acids.

This chain links TRBV28 with TRBJ1-5; possible D gene TRBD1, 6 bases. Trimming took off 5 bases at V and 4 bases at J, with 15 bases between the two ends. This CDR3 spans 15 amino acids. Germline CDR1 reads MDHEN; CDR2 reads SYDVKM. The CDR3 sequence is CASSPPTGRNQPQHF. DNA for the CDR3: TGTGCCAGCAGTCCTCCTACAGGGCGAAATCAGCCCCAGCATTTT.

V and J are TRBV5-6 and TRBJ1-3; D is uncertain. The V end lost 0 bases, the J end lost 0 bases, and 10 bases lay between the germline ends. Germline CDR1 SGHDT, CDR2 YYEEEE. CDR3 length: 16 residues. CDR3 sequence reads: CASSLGVRRSGNTIYF. The CDR3 region has the DNA TGTGCCAGCAGCTTGGGTGTCAGGCGCTCTGGAAACACCATATATTTT.

V and J are TRBV21-1 and TRBJ2-3; the table assigns TRBD1, which was not confirmed against the DNA. TRBV21-1 represents a pseudogene. The CDR3 is made up of 13 amino acids. This chain's CDR3 is CASSNQHTDTQYF. CDR3 nucleotides: TGTGCCAGCAGCAACCAACATACGGATACGCAGTATTTT.

This clone appeared a single time. This rearrangement joins TRBV7-2 to TRBJ2-5, with 8 bases aligning to TRBD2. Germline V gives CDR1 SGHTA, CDR2 FQGNSA. This CDR3 region has 15 residues. Losses at the gene ends were 5 bases for V and 3 bases for J; bases not matched to a gene: 8. This CDR3 reads CASSRLGGGEETQYF. Here the CDR3 DNA reads TGTGCCAGCAGCCGCCTCGGGGGGGGCGAAGAGACCCAGTACTTC.

V and J are TRBV4-1 and TRBJ1-5, with D possibly being TRBD1 (6 bases). The germline V gene encodes CDR1 MGHRA and CDR2 YSYEKL. Between the trimmed V and J ends, which lost 0 bases and 3 bases, there was a span of 12 bases. There are 16 residues in the CDR3. The CDR3 nucleotides read TGCGCCAGCAGCCAAGAACCAGGGGCCCCCAATCAGCCCCAGCATTTT. Translation: CASSQEPGAPNQPQHF.

The chain uses TRBV4-1 and TRBJ2-5; D remains unclear. Between the trimmed V and J ends, which lost 4 bases and 4 bases, there was a span of 10 bases. CDR1 is MGHRA, CDR2 YSYEKL, per germline. The CDR3 is 13 amino acids. In DNA form, the CDR3 reads TGCGCCAGCAGCCCGGTAGTGAGAGAGACCCAGTACTTC. This gives the protein CASSPVVRETQYF.